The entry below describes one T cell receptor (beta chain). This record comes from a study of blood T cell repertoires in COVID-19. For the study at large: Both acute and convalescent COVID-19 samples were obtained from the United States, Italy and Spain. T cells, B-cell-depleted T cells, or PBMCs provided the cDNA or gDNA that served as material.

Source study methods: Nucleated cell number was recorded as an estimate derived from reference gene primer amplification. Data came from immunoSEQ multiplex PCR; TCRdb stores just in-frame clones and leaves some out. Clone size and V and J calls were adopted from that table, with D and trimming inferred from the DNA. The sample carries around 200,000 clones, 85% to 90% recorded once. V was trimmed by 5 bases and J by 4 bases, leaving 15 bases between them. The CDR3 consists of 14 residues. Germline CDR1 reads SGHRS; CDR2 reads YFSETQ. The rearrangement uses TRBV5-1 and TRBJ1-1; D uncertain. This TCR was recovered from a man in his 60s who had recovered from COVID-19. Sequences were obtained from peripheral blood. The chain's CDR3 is CASRSGSSLTEAFF. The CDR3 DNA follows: TGCGCCAGCAGGTCAGGCTCCTCACTCACTGAAGCTTTCTTT.